The 21 T cell receptor beta chains presented below share a single source sample, sequenced in a study of PD-1 blockade in mismatch repair-deficient tumors. TCRdb keeps only in-frame clones here, not all; method: immunoSEQ multiplex PCR. The sample has approximately 80,000 clones; approximately 78% are singletons. Sequenced here: peripheral blood, sampled 44 weeks after starting pembrolizumab. These receptors all come from an adult with mismatch repair-deficient cancer.

The chain combines TRBV2 with TRBJ1-2; no firm D call. CDR1 is SNHLY and CDR2 is FYNNEI in the germline V gene. V shed 5 bases and J shed 4 bases, with 8 bases lying between them. This CDR3 comprises 12 residues. The CDR3 coding sequence is TGTGCCAGCAGTCTTATCGGCTATGGCTACACCTTC. Its translation is CASSLIGYGYTF.

The chain joins TRBV7-9 to TRBJ1-1, with 9 bases lining up with TRBD1. Germline V gives CDR1 SEHNR, CDR2 FQNEAQ (reference sequence). The CDR3 is made up of 15 amino acids. The V segment lost 5 bases and the J segment 1 base; nucleotides outside the gene matches: 5. CDR3 sequence: CASSTGQGQNTEAFF. Here the CDR3 DNA reads TGTGCCAGCAGCACGGGACAGGGCCAGAACACTGAAGCTTTCTTT.

V is TRBV6-5 and J is TRBJ2-6; D is undetermined. Between the trimmed V and J ends, which lost 6 bases and 0 bases, there was a span of 9 bases. Germline assignment: CDR1 MNHEY and CDR2 SVGAGI. The length of the CDR3 is 15 residues. CDR3 nucleotides: TGTGCCAGCAGCTACCAGATCTCTGGGGCCAACGTCCTGACTTTC. The encoded protein is CASSYQISGANVLTF.

V and J are TRBV19 and TRBJ2-7; 8 bases are shared with TRBD2. Germline trimming cut 3 bases from V and 3 bases from J; bases unmatched to any gene: 7. CDR1 is LNHDA and CDR2 is SQIVND in the germline V gene (reference sequence). The CDR3 is 15 residues long. CDR3 protein: CASSIQAGVRYEQYF. Here the CDR3 DNA reads TGTGCCAGTAGTATCCAAGCGGGAGTTCGCTACGAGCAGTACTTC. Combining the CDR3 with reference TRBV19 and TRBJ2-7 gives the whole variable domain DGGITQSPKYLFRKEGQNVTLSCEQNLNHDAMYWYRQDPGQGLRLIYYSQIVNDFQKGDIAEGYSVSREKKESFPLTVTSAQKNPTAFYLCASSIQAGVRYEQYFGPGTRLTVT.

The rearrangement uses TRBV7-9 and TRBJ2-2, with 14 positions matching TRBD2. The CDR3 covers 17 residues. Per germline, CDR1 SEHNR and CDR2 FQNEAQ (reference sequence). V lost 3 bases, J lost 2 bases, and 2 bases stayed unmatched. This CDR3 reads CASSLGLAGANTGELFF. CDR3 DNA: TGTGCCAGCAGCTTGGGACTAGCGGGAGCTAACACCGGGGAGCTGTTTTTT.

J is TRBJ1-1 and V is TRBV13; 11 bases line up with TRBD1. The germline gives CDR1 PRHDT, CDR2 FYEKMQ (reference sequence). V gave up 5 bases and J gave up 6 bases; unmatched junction bases: 8. The CDR3 length is 15 residues. The CDR3 spells CASSAWTGGMAEAFF. The DNA of the CDR3 is TGTGCCAGCAGCGCTTGGACAGGGGGCATGGCTGAAGCTTTCTTT.

This clone was picked up one time. This chain joins TRBV11-2 and TRBJ1-1, with 8 nucleotides matching TRBD1. Germline V gives CDR1 SGHAT, CDR2 FQNNGV. The trim removed 4 bases at V and 7 bases at J, leaving 5 bases unmatched. The CDR3 extends over 13 amino acids. This CDR3 is CASSWTGMDEAFF. The CDR3 bases are TGTGCCAGCAGCTGGACAGGGATGGATGAAGCTTTCTTT.

This chain uses TRBV5-6 with TRBJ2-1, with a tentative D call TRBD2 (6 bases). Trimming took 1 base from V and 1 from J, leaving 18 bases between them. There are 18 residues in the CDR3. The germline gives CDR1 SGHDT, CDR2 YYEEEE. DNA for the CDR3: TGTGCCAGCAGCTTGATCGGTTCGCGGGGTTTATCCTACAATGAGCAGTTCTTC. As protein: CASSLIGSRGLSYNEQFF.

Here the CDR3 DNA reads TGTGCCAGCAGCGTAAAGCCAGCCTCTGGAAACACCATATATTTT. Its translation is CASSVKPASGNTIYF. The genes are TRBV9 and TRBJ1-3; unclear D gene. This CDR3 contains 15 residues. CDR1 and CDR2 (germline): SGDLS, YYNGEE. V lost 1 base to trimming and J lost 0 bases, with 8 bases between them.

The J gene is TRBJ1-2, the V gene TRBV7-2; D remains ambiguous. The V end lost 1 base, the J end lost 8 bases, and 2 bases lay between the germline ends. Germline lookup yields CDR1 SGHTA and CDR2 FQGNSA. This CDR3 spans 10 amino acids. This CDR3 is CASSLGGYTF. The CDR3 coding sequence is TGTGCCAGCAGCTTAGGCGGCTACACCTTC. Variable domain in full (rest from reference TRBV7-2 and TRBJ1-2): GAGVSQSPSNKVTEKGKDVELRCDPISGHTALYWYRQSLGQGLEFLIYFQGNSAPDKSGLPSDRFSAERTGGSVSTLTIQRTQQEDSAVYLCASSLGGYTFGSGTRLTVV.

Details on this clone: Other DNA sequences in the same sample also yield this CDR3. This chain connects TRBV7-2 to TRBJ2-3; TRBD2 aligns across 7 bases. The V and J ends lost 1 base and 6 bases, in that order; junction bases with no gene match: 13. The CDR3 runs 17 residues. Germline-derived CDR1 and CDR2 are SGHTA and FQGNSA. CDR3 amino acids: CASSLVLGTGGRDTQYF. The CDR3 bases are TGTGCCAGCAGCTTAGTCTTAGGGACGGGAGGCCGGGATACGCAGTATTTT.

This chain uses TRBV29-1 with TRBJ2-7; 7 bases are shared with TRBD1. The CDR3 has 16 amino acids. The trim removed 6 bases at V and 2 bases at J, leaving 16 bases unmatched. Germline loops: CDR1 SQVTM, CDR2 ANQGSEA. The chain's CDR3 is CSVTGTTPYATYEQYF. The CDR3 DNA follows: TGCAGCGTGACAGGGACAACGCCTTATGCTACCTACGAGCAGTACTTC.

The rearrangement links TRBV18 to TRBJ2-7; TRBD1 matches 9 bases. Germline V lookup: CDR1 KGHSH, CDR2 LQKENI. There are 13 residues in the CDR3. J was trimmed by 6 bases and V by 3 bases; bases with no gene match: 3. Here the CDR3 reads CASSPGQGGEQYF. CDR3 in DNA: TGTGCCAGCTCACCGGGACAGGGCGGCGAGCAGTACTTC.

The chain is built from TRBV11-1 and TRBJ2-7; D is unresolved. CDR3 size: 15 residues. The V end lost 1 base, the J end lost 0 bases, and 10 bases lay between the germline ends. Germline values: CDR1 SGHAT, CDR2 FQDESV (reference sequence). The CDR3 DNA reads as TGTGCCAGCAGCTTAGACCCAGCGCGCTCCTACGAGCAGTACTTC. It yields the protein CASSLDPARSYEQYF.

V gene TRBV6-6 combines with J gene TRBJ2-7; 12 bases fit TRBD1. CDR1 and CDR2 from the germline V gene are MNHNY and SVGAGI (reference sequence). This CDR3 contains 13 residues. Unmatched junction bases numbered 1, after V lost 6 bases and J lost 4 bases. The CDR3 DNA is TGTGCCAGCAGGGGACAGGGGGCTTACGAGCAGTACTTC. Protein product: CASRGQGAYEQYF.

This sequence joins TRBV6-5 and TRBJ1-1; TRBD1 is a possible D gene (5 bases). The germline gives CDR1 MNHEY, CDR2 SVGAGI. The CDR3 spans 14 residues. Trimming stripped 2 bases from V and 5 bases from J, with 12 bases between. This CDR3 reads CASSYVGVGTEAFF. CDR3 sequence (DNA): TGTGCCAGCAGTTACGTGGGGGTGGGTACTGAAGCTTTCTTT.

A few counts support this clone. The V call is TRBV7-9, the J call TRBJ2-7; D might be TRBD1 (6 bases). CDR3 length equals 15 residues. In germline, CDR1 is SEHNR, CDR2 FQNEAQ (reference sequence). The V and J ends lost 6 bases and 1 base respectively, with 16 bases between them. In DNA, the CDR3 is TGTGCCAGCAGACCAACAGGGACCGGTTCCTACGAGCAGTACTTC. Translation gives CASRPTGTGSYEQYF.

This chain connects TRBV11-2 to TRBJ2-2; 8 nucleotides align to TRBD1. V gave up 1 base and J gave up 3 bases; unmatched junction bases: 1. In germline, CDR1 is SGHAT, CDR2 FQNNGV. There are 15 residues in the CDR3. The DNA for the CDR3 is TGTGCCAGCAGCTTAGGACAGGGGTACACCGGGGAGCTGTTTTTT. Translation: CASSLGQGYTGELFF.

The V and J genes are TRBV6-5 and TRBJ2-6; D gene uncertain. Germline V CDR1 and CDR2: MNHEY, SVGAGI. Trimming removed 6 bases from V and 2 bases from J, with 11 bases in between. This CDR3 is 15 amino acids long. The CDR3 DNA reads TGTGCCAGCAGCGTTAGGAGAGCTGGGGCCAACGTCCTGACTTTC. Residues: CASSVRRAGANVLTF.

The chain recombines TRBV2 with TRBJ2-2; D possibly uses TRBD1 or TRBD2 (7 bases each). CDR1 SNHLY and CDR2 FYNNEI come from the germline V gene. The CDR3 has 15 residues. The V gene lost 6 bases and the J gene lost 5 bases, with 16 bases spanning the gap. CDR3 bases: TGTGCCAGCAGCAGGGGGGGCGAGGGGACCGGGGAGCTGTTTTTT. Translating gives CASSRGGEGTGELFF. Looking up the rest from reference TRBV2 and TRBJ2-2 gives the full variable domain: EPEVTQTPSHQVTQMGQEVILRCVPISNHLYFYWYRQILGQKVEFLVSFYNNEISEKSEIFDDQFSVERPDGSNFTLKIRSTKLEDSAMYFCASSRGGEGTGELFFGEGSRLTVL.

V gene TRBV9 combines with J gene TRBJ2-7; 7 nucleotides agree with TRBD1. Per germline, CDR1 SGDLS and CDR2 YYNGEE. This CDR3 has 15 residues. J was trimmed by 0 bases and V by 4 bases; bases with no gene match: 7. The CDR3 loop reads CASSRDSMSSYEQYF. CDR3 bases: TGTGCCAGCAGCCGGGACAGTATGAGCTCCTACGAGCAGTACTTC.